Below, 26 T cell receptor beta chains from the same sample are listed, as sequenced in a study of human T cells and chemical hapten exposure. From the RACE reads, TCRdb called clonotypes with MiXCR, one entry per CDR3 protein. The data hold about 290,000 distinct CDR3 sequences, with about 7.7% observed a single time. Time point noted: pre-sensitization, week 0. The treatment: therapeutic diphenylcyclopropenone sensitization with weekly scalp DPC. Sequencing was performed on whole blood, taken in connection with sensitization to the hapten diphenylcyclopropenone (DPC). These receptors were collected from a man between 18 and 29 years old with alopecia areata. Some clones in this sample may be carry-over from other donors' samples.

This clonotype was observed a handful of times. The chain recombines TRBV11-2 with TRBJ2-7; D is perhaps TRBD1 (6 bases). This CDR3 contains 13 residues. V was shortened by 6 bases and J by 0 bases, with 9 bases between the two germline ends. CDR1 is SGHAT, CDR2 FQNNGV, per germline. The CDR3 loop reads CASSGGPSYEQYF. For the CDR3, the DNA is TGTGCCAGCAGTGGGGGCCCCTCCTACGAGCAGTACTTC. Supplemented by reference TRBV11-2 and TRBJ2-7, the full variable domain reads EAGVAQSPRYKIIEKRQSVAFWCNPISGHATLYWYQQILGQGPKLLIQFQNNGVVDDSQLPKDRFSAERLKGVDSTLKIQPAKLEDSAVYLCASSGGPSYEQYFGPGTRLTVT.

This clonotype was seen ten or more times. The chain has TRBV19 and TRBJ2-4; 8 positions agree with TRBD1. The junction had 13 bases not matched to a gene; V was cut back by 2 bases and J by 7 bases. The CDR3 sequence is 17 residues long. From germline, CDR1 is LNHDA and CDR2 SQIVND (reference sequence). CDR3 sequence: CASSIQGQGWGINIQYF. CDR3 sequence (DNA): TGTGCCAGTAGTATACAAGGACAGGGTTGGGGGATCAACATTCAGTACTTC.

This clonotype appeared a few times. The rearrangement joins TRBV20-1 to TRBJ1-1; D remains unclear. The CDR3 sequence is 18 residues long. With 3 bases removed from V and 0 bases from J, the gap between germline ends came to 23 bases. CDR1 and CDR2 (germline): DFQATT, SNEGSKA (reference sequence). The CDR3 sequence is CSASLFMGKGLVNTEAFF. CDR3 coding DNA: TGCAGTGCTAGCTTATTCATGGGGAAGGGTTTGGTGAACACTGAAGCTTTCTTT.

The rearrangement links TRBV5-1 to TRBJ2-1; maybe TRBD1 (7 bases). V lost 4 bases to trimming and J lost 0 bases, with 14 bases between them. Germline CDR1 SGHRS, CDR2 YFSETQ. The CDR3 totals 16 residues. Here the CDR3 reads CASSVDRDSSYNEQFF. As DNA, the CDR3 is TGCGCCAGCAGCGTCGACAGGGACTCCTCCTACAATGAGCAGTTCTTC.

This clonotype was counted many times. The chain has TRBV4-3 and TRBJ1-6; D ambiguous. The V end was cut by 0 bases, the J end by 4 bases, with 10 bases between. Germline-derived CDR1 and CDR2 are LGHNA and YSLEER. The CDR3 consists of 16 residues. The CDR3 DNA sequence: TGCGCCAGCAGCCAAGATAAAGGCCCGTATAATTCACCCCTCCACTTT. Protein: CASSQDKGPYNSPLHF.

The chain uses TRBV5-1 and TRBJ1-6, with 7 positions matching TRBD1. Germline V gene lookup returns CDR1 SGHRS and CDR2 YFSETQ. The CDR3 is made up of 15 amino acids. The junction had 11 bases not matched to a gene; V was cut back by 4 bases and J by 10 bases. The CDR3 sequence is CASSTHDRARSPLHF. The CDR3 DNA sequence: TGCGCCAGCAGCACCCACGACAGGGCAAGATCACCCCTCCACTTT.

The V gene is TRBV3-1, the J gene TRBJ2-7, with D possibly matching TRBD2 (5 bases). From germline, CDR1 is LGHDT and CDR2 YNNKEL (reference sequence). Trimming removed 5 bases at V and 5 bases at J, with 13 bases between. The CDR3 runs 13 residues. CDR3 loop: CASSDYYDNEQYF. The CDR3 DNA follows: TGTGCCAGCAGCGACTACTATGACAACGAGCAGTACTTC.

This clonotype was counted ten times or more. V usage is TRBV28 and J usage is TRBJ2-2; maybe TRBD1 (5 bases). V lost 3 bases and J 7 bases, leaving 18 bases between the germline ends. Germline CDR1 is MDHEN and CDR2 is SYDVKM. The CDR3 loop spans 16 amino acids. The DNA of the CDR3 is TGTGCCAGCAGTTTTGTGGCAGGGATGATGATCGGGGAGCTGTTTTTT. Translation: CASSFVAGMMIGELFF.

This chain links TRBV20-1 with TRBJ2-3; the match to TRBD2 covers 8 bases. The CDR3 runs to 13 residues. The germline V gene has CDR1 DFQATT and CDR2 SNEGSKA (reference sequence). With V trimmed by 6 bases and J by 4 bases, 6 bases remained unmatched. CDR3 residues: CSAKLAAADTQYF. DNA of the CDR3: TGCAGTGCGAAACTAGCGGCGGCAGATACGCAGTATTTT.

The chain recombines TRBV11-2 with TRBJ2-5; D is possibly TRBD2 (6 bases). The CDR3 runs 14 residues. V was trimmed by 2 bases and J by 5 bases, leaving 12 bases between them. Germline CDR1 is SGHAT and CDR2 is FQNNGV. The CDR3 spells CASSLTVREETQYF. In DNA form, the CDR3 reads TGTGCCAGCAGCTTAACAGTCCGGGAGGAGACCCAGTACTTC.

The table lists this clonotype with a few counts. The V and J genes are TRBV29-1 and TRBJ1-1; perhaps TRBD1 as D (5 bases). Trimming removed 2 bases from V and 2 bases from J, with 12 bases in between. The CDR3 is 14 residues long. The germline gives CDR1 SQVTM, CDR2 ANQGSEA. In DNA, the CDR3 is TGCAGCGTTGAACTACAGGACTTAAACACTGAAGCTTTCTTT. It yields the protein CSVELQDLNTEAFF.

This clonotype was observed a few times. The chain has TRBV7-2 and TRBJ2-3, with 10 bases matching TRBD2. The V gene's germline CDR1 is SGHTA and CDR2 FQGNSA. The CDR3 is 17 residues long. V lost 5 bases and J lost 3; bases outside the gene matches: 11. As DNA, the CDR3 is TGTGCCAGCAGCCCGTTCCTTACTAGCGGGGTGACAGATACGCAGTATTTT. Translation gives CASSPFLTSGVTDTQYF. Full variable domain (outside the CDR3, taken from reference TRBV7-2 and TRBJ2-3): GAGVSQSPSNKVTEKGKDVELRCDPISGHTALYWYRQSLGQGLEFLIYFQGNSAPDKSGLPSDRFSAERTGGSVSTLTIQRTQQEDSAVYLCASSPFLTSGVTDTQYFGPGTRLTVL.

This chain uses TRBV4-3 with TRBJ1-3; D gene uncertain. The CDR3 is 13 amino acids. V lost 0 bases and J lost 8, with 8 bases in between. Germline values: CDR1 LGHNA, CDR2 YSLEER. The CDR3: CASSQDSGDTIYF. Written as DNA, the CDR3 is TGCGCCAGCAGCCAAGATTCTGGGGACACCATATATTTT.

The genes are TRBV6-5 and TRBJ2-1; TRBD2 matches 11 bases. After removal of 4 bases from V and 3 bases from J, the junction contained 5 bases not matched to a gene. The CDR3 has 16 residues. The germline CDR1 and CDR2 sequences are MNHEY and SVGAGI. The CDR3 sequence is CASSFLAGGNYNEQFF. The CDR3 DNA follows: TGTGCCAGCAGTTTCCTAGCGGGGGGCAACTACAATGAGCAGTTCTTC.

This clonotype was counted only a few times. The gene calls are TRBV25-1 and TRBJ2-3; 8 bases line up with TRBD2. The CDR3 totals 15 residues. V lost 6 bases, J lost 0 bases, and 5 bases stayed unmatched. Per germline, CDR1 MGHDK and CDR2 SYGVNS. The CDR3 region has the DNA TGTGCCAGCAGGGACGGACTAGCAAGCACAGATACGCAGTATTTT. Amino acids: CASRDGLASTDTQYF.

CDR3 in amino acids: CASSPVLGGDTQYF. In nucleotides, the CDR3 is TGTGCCAGCAGTCCCGTACTAGGGGGAGATACGCAGTATTTT. The J gene is TRBJ2-3, the V gene TRBV6-2 or TRBV6-3; D is possibly TRBD1 (6 bases). The CDR3 is 14 residues long. The V and J ends lost 5 bases and 5 bases respectively, with 14 bases between them. Germline V gene sequence: CDR1 MNHEY, CDR2 SVGEGT.

The V call is TRBV5-1, the J call TRBJ2-1; D possibly uses TRBD1 or TRBD2 (5 bases each). CDR1 is SGHRS, CDR2 YFSETQ, per germline. V was trimmed by 0 bases and J by 0 bases, leaving 16 bases between them. CDR3 length: 18 amino acids. The CDR3 nucleotides read TGCGCCAGCAGCTTGGTACTTTTGGGACCGGGCTCCTACAATGAGCAGTTCTTC. It codes for CASSLVLLGPGSYNEQFF.

This clonotype has just a few counts. The chain links TRBV20-1 to TRBJ1-5; perhaps TRBD1 as D (6 bases). V was shortened by 0 bases and J by 8 bases, with 14 bases between the two germline ends. This CDR3 region has 14 residues. CDR1 is DFQATT and CDR2 is SNEGSKA in the germline V gene (reference sequence). This chain's CDR3 is CSAREYGGLEPQHF. CDR3 bases: TGCAGTGCTAGAGAATACGGGGGGCTTGAGCCCCAGCATTTT.

The chain's CDR3 is CSVEVLYQETQYF. The CDR3 DNA is TGCAGCGTTGAAGTGCTGTACCAAGAGACCCAGTACTTC. The rearrangement joins TRBV29-1 to TRBJ2-5; D remains ambiguous. V was cut by 1 base and J by 0 bases, with 6 bases left in between. The CDR3 consists of 13 residues. Germline V gives CDR1 SQVTM, CDR2 ANQGSEA.

This clonotype was seen a handful of times. The rearrangement uses TRBV18 and TRBJ1-2, with a possible D match to TRBD1 (5 bases). Trimming removed 0 bases at V and 4 bases at J, with 18 bases between. Germline V gene lookup returns CDR1 KGHSH and CDR2 LQKENI. This CDR3 has 17 amino acids. For the CDR3, the DNA is TGTGCCAGCTCACCACCCGCCAGGGAAAAAAGATTCTATGGCTACACCTTC. Translating it yields CASSPPAREKRFYGYTF. The variable domain in full, completed from reference TRBV18 and TRBJ1-2, reads NAGVMQNPRHLVRRRGQEARLRCSPMKGHSHVYWYRQLPEEGLKFMVYLQKENIIDESGMPKERFSAEFPKEGPSILRIQQVVRGDSAAYFCASSPPAREKRFYGYTFGSGTRLTVV.

This clonotype was found a few times. The chain joins TRBV20-1 to TRBJ2-7; TRBD1 aligns across 9 bases. Losses at the gene ends were 1 base for V and 1 base for J; bases not matched to a gene: 8. The germline V gene encodes CDR1 DFQATT and CDR2 SNEGSKA (reference sequence). CDR3 size: 16 residues. CDR3 amino acids: CSARGAGTGLSYEQYV. DNA for the CDR3: TGCAGTGCTAGAGGGGCCGGGACAGGGTTGTCCTACGAGCAGTACGTC.

This clonotype appeared many times. The V gene is TRBV4-3, the J gene TRBJ1-1; no clear D gene. V shed 0 bases and J shed 3 bases, with 11 bases lying between them. Germline V lookup: CDR1 LGHNA, CDR2 YSLEER. This CDR3 is built from 15 residues. The CDR3 loop reads CASSQDLRGYTEAFF. The DNA of the CDR3 is TGCGCCAGCAGCCAAGATCTTCGGGGTTACACTGAAGCTTTCTTT.

This clonotype has at least ten counts. CDR3 coding DNA: TGCAGTGACACACCCGGGGCCCACACAGATACGCAGTATTTT. This translates into CSDTPGAHTDTQYF. The genes are TRBV20-1 and TRBJ2-3, with D possibly being TRBD1 or TRBD2 (5 bases each). Trimming removed 7 bases from V and 2 bases from J, with 16 bases in between. CDR1 and CDR2 from the germline V gene are DFQATT and SNEGSKA (reference sequence). This CDR3 has 14 amino acids.

This clonotype has a handful of counts. CDR3 sequence: CASSFDRSNTEAFF. In DNA form, the CDR3 reads TGTGCCAGCAGTTTCGACAGGTCGAACACTGAAGCTTTCTTT. This chain joins TRBV27 and TRBJ1-1, with a weak D call TRBD1 (6 bases). This CDR3 spans 14 amino acids. V lost 3 bases to trimming and J lost 1 base, with 9 bases between them. Germline CDR1 is MNHEY and CDR2 is SMNVEV (reference sequence).

The chain's CDR3 is CASSVGAGPSSYNEQFF. For the CDR3, the DNA is TGTGCCAGCAGCGTTGGAGCGGGGCCCAGCTCCTACAATGAGCAGTTCTTC. The rearrangement joins TRBV9 to TRBJ2-1; 7 nucleotides agree with TRBD2. With 2 bases clipped from V and 0 bases from J, the junction kept 8 bases outside the gene matches. The CDR3 consists of 17 residues. Germline V gene data show CDR1 as SGDLS and CDR2 as YYNGEE.

Only a few counts were recorded for this clonotype. V usage is TRBV28 and J usage is TRBJ2-7, with 10 bases matching TRBD1. V lost 4 bases and J lost 6; bases outside the gene matches: 9. Germline V CDR1 and CDR2: MDHEN, SYDVKM. This CDR3 comprises 15 residues. As DNA, the CDR3 is TGTGCCAGCAGTTCCATGGACAGGGGGGGCCGCGAGCAGTACGTC. Its protein is CASSSMDRGGREQYV.